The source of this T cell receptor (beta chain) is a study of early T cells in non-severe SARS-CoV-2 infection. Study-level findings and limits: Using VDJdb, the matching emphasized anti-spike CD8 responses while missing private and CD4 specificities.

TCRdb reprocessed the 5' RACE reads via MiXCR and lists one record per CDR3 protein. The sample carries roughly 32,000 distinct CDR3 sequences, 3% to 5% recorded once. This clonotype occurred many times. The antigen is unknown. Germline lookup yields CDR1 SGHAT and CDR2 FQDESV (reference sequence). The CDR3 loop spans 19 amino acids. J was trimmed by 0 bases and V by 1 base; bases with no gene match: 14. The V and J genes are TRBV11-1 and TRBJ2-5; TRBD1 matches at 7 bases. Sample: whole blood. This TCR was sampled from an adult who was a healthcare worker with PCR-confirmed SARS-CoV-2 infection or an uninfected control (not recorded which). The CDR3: CASSLGSPWTGRYQETQYF. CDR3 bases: TGTGCCAGCAGCTTAGGTTCCCCTTGGACAGGCCGGTACCAAGAGACCCAGTACTTC.